The 14 T cell receptor beta chains in this list originate from one sample, sequenced in a study of blood T cell repertoires in COVID-19. The table came from immunoSEQ multiplex PCR; TCRdb's copy has only in-frame clones and leaves some out. The data contain approximately 170,000 clones, about 80% of them singletons. The sequenced sample was peripheral blood. These receptors originate from a woman of 80 years or more with acute or convalescent COVID-19.

This chain uses TRBV5-1 with TRBJ2-1; no clear D gene. Germline CDR1 and CDR2: SGHRS and YFSETQ. CDR3 length: 12 amino acids. Trimming pared 4 bases from V and 5 bases from J, leaving 7 bases between. The CDR3 DNA is TGCGCCAGCAGCGTAACGGACAATGAGCAGTTCTTC. Translating it yields CASSVTDNEQFF.

The chain links TRBV3-1 (or the pseudogene TRBV3-2) to TRBJ1-2; a weak D match, TRBD1 (6 bases). V was pared by 2 bases and J by 7 bases, with 17 bases between. The length of the CDR3 is 15 residues. Germline V gene sequence: CDR1 LGHDT, CDR2 YNNKEL (reference sequence). The CDR3 nucleotides read TGTGCCAGCAGCCAAACATCAACAGGGACCGGTGGCTACACCTTC. Encoded protein: CASSQTSTGTGGYTF.

This chain connects TRBV29-1 to TRBJ1-3; D gene uncertain. The CDR3 is 14 amino acids. The ends were cut back, 0 bases at V and 7 bases at J, with 13 bases in the middle. Germline-derived CDR1 and CDR2 are SQVTM and ANQGSEA. The CDR3 sequence is CSVEDVREMNTIYF. The CDR3 nucleotides are TGCAGCGTTGAAGATGTGAGGGAGATGAACACCATATATTTT.

This rearrangement joins TRBV24-1 to TRBJ2-5; the match to TRBD1 covers 11 bases. The ends lost 4 bases at V and 5 bases at J; junction bases unmatched: 8. This CDR3 spans 16 amino acids. Germline CDR1 KGHDR, CDR2 SFDVKD. CDR3 sequence reads: CATSEHGTGGGETQYF. The CDR3 DNA follows: TGTGCCACCAGTGAACATGGGACAGGGGGGGGTGAGACCCAGTACTTC.

A single count supports this clone. The genes are TRBV19 and TRBJ1-2, with TRBD1 identical over 7 bases. The length of the CDR3 is 14 residues. The V gene's germline CDR1 is LNHDA and CDR2 SQIVND (reference sequence). Trimming at V came to 5 bases and at J to 5 bases, leaving 8 bases not matched to a gene. The CDR3 loop reads CASSPTGVRYGYTF. CDR3 DNA sequence: TGTGCCAGTAGTCCCACAGGGGTGCGATATGGCTACACCTTC. The full variable domain, in which reference TRBV19 and TRBJ1-2 provide the parts outside the CDR3, is DGGITQSPKYLFRKEGQNVTLSCEQNLNHDAMYWYRQDPGQGLRLIYYSQIVNDFQKGDIAEGYSVSREKKESFPLTVTSAQKNPTAFYLCASSPTGVRYGYTFGSGTRLTVV.

V and J are TRBV19 and TRBJ2-5; 8 bases are a match to TRBD2. Trimming cost V 6 bases and J 3 bases; bases outside gene matches: 3. Germline V gives CDR1 LNHDA, CDR2 SQIVND (reference sequence). This CDR3 has 13 amino acids. This CDR3 reads CASRGLGEETQYF. The CDR3 DNA is TGTGCCAGTAGGGGACTAGGAGAAGAGACCCAGTACTTC.

This clone was counted a single time. The chain has TRBV19 and TRBJ1-6; D unclear. V was clipped by 5 bases and J by 9 bases, with 14 bases between them. Germline V gene lookup returns CDR1 LNHDA and CDR2 SQIVND (reference sequence). This CDR3 has 14 residues. The CDR3 spells CASSSDGRFSPLHF. CDR3 coding DNA: TGTGCCAGTAGTTCCGACGGCAGGTTTTCACCCCTCCACTTT.

The chain links TRBV5-6 to TRBJ1-1; a weak D match, TRBD1 (6 bases). The CDR3 has 16 amino acids. With 4 bases removed from V and 0 bases from J, the gap between germline ends came to 16 bases. Germline-derived CDR1 and CDR2 are SGHDT and YYEEEE. CDR3 DNA sequence: TGTGCCAGCAGCCAACACGTGACAGGAATGAACACTGAAGCTTTCTTT. Its translation is CASSQHVTGMNTEAFF.

This clone was observed a single time. The chain links TRBV7-2 to TRBJ2-5; 9 bases are a match to TRBD2. Per the germline V gene, CDR1 is SGHTA and CDR2 is FQGNSA. This CDR3 is 14 amino acids long. The ends lost 4 bases at V and 8 bases at J; junction bases unmatched: 8. DNA of the CDR3: TGTGCCAGCAGCTCTCCTAGCGGGGCTGAAACCCAGTACTTC. It codes for CASSSPSGAETQYF.

The chain employs TRBV18 and TRBJ1-4, with 10 bases lining up with TRBD1. CDR3 length: 14 amino acids. Germline trimming cut 3 bases from V and 6 bases from J; bases unmatched to any gene: 1. Germline V gives CDR1 KGHSH, CDR2 LQKENI. CDR3 in amino acids: CASSPGQGHEKLFF. In DNA, the CDR3 is TGTGCCAGCTCACCGGGACAGGGGCATGAAAAACTGTTTTTT.

J is TRBJ2-6 and V is TRBV9; 7 nucleotides align to TRBD1. The V segment lost 6 bases and the J segment 0 bases; nucleotides outside the gene matches: 9. Germline V gene lookup returns CDR1 SGDLS and CDR2 YYNGEE. This CDR3 region has 17 residues. Here the CDR3 reads CASTRQGKSSGANVLTF. The CDR3 nucleotides are TGTGCCAGCACCAGACAGGGCAAGAGCTCTGGGGCCAACGTCCTGACTTTC. Complete variable domain (other parts from reference TRBV9 and TRBJ2-6): DSGVTQTPKHLITATGQRVTLRCSPRSGDLSVYWYQQSLDQGLQFLIQYYNGEERAKGNILERFSAQQFPDLHSELNLSSLELGDSALYFCASTRQGKSSGANVLTFGAGSRLTVL.

There are a few counts of this clone. DNA of the CDR3: TGTGCCAGCAGCTCCGGGGCCTACGAGCAGTACTTC. Protein product: CASSSGAYEQYF. This rearrangement joins TRBV11-3 to TRBJ2-7; weak D call: TRBD2 (5 bases). The CDR3 sequence is 12 residues long. The V end lost 4 bases, the J end lost 2 bases, and 6 bases lay between the germline ends. Germline CDR1 SGHNT, CDR2 YENEEA. The whole variable domain, filled in from reference TRBV11-3 and TRBJ2-7, reads EAGVVQSPRYKIIEKKQPVAFWCNPISGHNTLYWYLQNLGQGPELLIRYENEEAVDDSQLPKDRFSAERLKGVDSTLKIQPAELGDSAVYLCASSSGAYEQYFGPGTRLTVT.

The chain couples TRBV6-5 to TRBJ2-5, with D possibly TRBD2 on 5 matching bases. The V gene's germline CDR1 is MNHEY and CDR2 SVGAGI. The V end was cut by 11 bases, the J end by 2 bases, with 15 bases between. The CDR3 extends over 13 amino acids. CDR3 amino acids: CAASSGLQETQYF. In DNA form, the CDR3 reads TGTGCCGCTAGCTCCGGACTTCAAGAGACCCAGTACTTC.

The chain combines TRBV10-3 with TRBJ1-1, with no clear D. The ends were cut back, 4 bases at V and 0 bases at J, with 9 bases in the middle. This CDR3 is built from 14 residues. Germline V gene lookup returns CDR1 ENHRY and CDR2 SYGVKD. This CDR3 reads CAISVGGLNTEAFF. The CDR3, as DNA: TGTGCCATCAGTGTCGGAGGCCTGAACACTGAAGCTTTCTTT.